This TCR beta chain was documented in a study of T cells in Graves' hyperthyroidism and ophthalmopathy. Across the study: Once the initial diagnosis was made, peripheral blood was obtained before any treatment.

Researchers took RNA transcripts and amplified the TCR beta CDR3 regions from them. An initial round of RT-PCR targeting the TCR CDR3 relied on the HTBI primer set. TCRdb re-analysed the multiplex PCR reads in MiXCR, keeping a single row per CDR3 protein. Of about 600,000 distinct CDR3 sequences in the sample, about 16% were seen once. With V trimmed by 4 bases and J by 8 bases, 8 bases remained unmatched. The germline gives CDR1 MDHEN, CDR2 SYDVKM. CDR3 length: 15 amino acids. This clonotype has ten or more counts. Input material: blood. This chain links TRBV28 with TRBJ1-4, with 9 bases identical to TRBD1. The receptor was isolated from a woman aged 35 to 49 with Graves' ophthalmopathy. CDR3 protein: CASSSSDRGGEKLFF. The CDR3 nucleotides are TGTGCCAGCAGTTCATCGGACAGGGGAGGGGAAAAACTGTTTTTT.